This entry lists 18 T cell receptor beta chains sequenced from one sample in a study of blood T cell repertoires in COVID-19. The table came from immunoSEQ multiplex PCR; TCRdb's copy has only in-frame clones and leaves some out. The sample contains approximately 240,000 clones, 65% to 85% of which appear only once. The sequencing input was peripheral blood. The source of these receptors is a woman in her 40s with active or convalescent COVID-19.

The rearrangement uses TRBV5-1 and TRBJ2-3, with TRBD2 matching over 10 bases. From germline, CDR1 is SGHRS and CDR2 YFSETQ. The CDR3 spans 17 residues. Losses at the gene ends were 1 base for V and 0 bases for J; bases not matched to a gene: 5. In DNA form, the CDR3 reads TGCGCCAGCAGCTTGATGACTAGCGGGTCTAGCACAGATACGCAGTATTTT. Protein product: CASSLMTSGSSTDTQYF. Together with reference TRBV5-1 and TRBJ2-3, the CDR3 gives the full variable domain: KAGVTQTPRYLIKTRGQQVTLSCSPISGHRSVSWYQQTPGQGLQFLFEYFSETQRNKGNFPGRFSGRQFSNSRSEMNVSTLELGDSALYLCASSLMTSGSSTDTQYFGPGTRLTVL.

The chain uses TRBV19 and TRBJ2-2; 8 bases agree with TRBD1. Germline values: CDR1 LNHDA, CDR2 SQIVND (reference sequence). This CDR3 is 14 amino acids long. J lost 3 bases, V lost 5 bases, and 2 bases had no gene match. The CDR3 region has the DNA TGTGCCAGTAGTCAGGGGGCGTACACCGGGGAGCTGTTTTTT. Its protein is CASSQGAYTGELFF.

The DNA of the CDR3 is TGCGCCAGCAGCTTGGCCGGGACTAGAGGCACAGATACGCAGTATTTT. Encoded protein: CASSLAGTRGTDTQYF. The rearrangement links TRBV5-1 to TRBJ2-3, with 8 bases lining up with TRBD2. CDR1 SGHRS and CDR2 YFSETQ come from the germline V gene. The J segment lost 1 base and the V segment lost 0 bases, leaving 4 bases of the junction unmatched. CDR3 size: 16 residues.

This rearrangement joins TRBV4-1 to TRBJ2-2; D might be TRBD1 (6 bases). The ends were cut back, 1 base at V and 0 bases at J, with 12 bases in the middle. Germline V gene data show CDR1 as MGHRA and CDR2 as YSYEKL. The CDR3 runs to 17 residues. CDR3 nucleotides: TGCGCCAGCAGCCAAGTGGTACAGGGAGCGAACACCGGGGAGCTGTTTTTT. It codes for CASSQVVQGANTGELFF.

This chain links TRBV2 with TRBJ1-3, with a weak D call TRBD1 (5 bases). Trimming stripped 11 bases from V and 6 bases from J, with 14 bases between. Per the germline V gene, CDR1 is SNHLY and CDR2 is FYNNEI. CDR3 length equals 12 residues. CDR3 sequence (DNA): TGTGCCGGCCTTAGGGGCCTAAACACCATATATTTT. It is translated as CAGLRGLNTIYF. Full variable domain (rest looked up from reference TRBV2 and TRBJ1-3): EPEVTQTPSHQVTQMGQEVILRCVPISNHLYFYWYRQILGQKVEFLVSFYNNEISEKSEIFDDQFSVERPDGSNFTLKIRSTKLEDSAMYFCAGLRGLNTIYFGEGSWLTVV.

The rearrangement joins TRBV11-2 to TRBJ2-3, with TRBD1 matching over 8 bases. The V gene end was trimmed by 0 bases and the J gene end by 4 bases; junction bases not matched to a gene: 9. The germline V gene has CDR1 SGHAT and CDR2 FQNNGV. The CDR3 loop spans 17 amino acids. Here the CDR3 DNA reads TGTGCCAGCAGCTTAGAGGCCAGGGGGCTACCCTCAGATACGCAGTATTTT. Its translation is CASSLEARGLPSDTQYF. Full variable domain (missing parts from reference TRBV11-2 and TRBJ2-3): EAGVAQSPRYKIIEKRQSVAFWCNPISGHATLYWYQQILGQGPKLLIQFQNNGVVDDSQLPKDRFSAERLKGVDSTLKIQPAKLEDSAVYLCASSLEARGLPSDTQYFGPGTRLTVL.

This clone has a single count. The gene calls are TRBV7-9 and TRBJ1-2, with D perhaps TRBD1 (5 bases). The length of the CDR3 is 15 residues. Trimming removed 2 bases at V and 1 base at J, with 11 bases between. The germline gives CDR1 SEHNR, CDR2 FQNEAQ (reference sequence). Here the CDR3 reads CASSLLGAYNYGYTF. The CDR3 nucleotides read TGTGCCAGCAGCTTATTAGGGGCGTATAACTATGGCTACACCTTC.

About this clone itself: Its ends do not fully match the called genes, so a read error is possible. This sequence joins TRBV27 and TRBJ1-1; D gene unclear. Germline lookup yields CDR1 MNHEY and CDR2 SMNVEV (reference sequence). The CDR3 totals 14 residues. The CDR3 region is CANSLSGWNTEAFF. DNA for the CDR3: TGTGCCAACAGTTTATCCGGGTGGAACACTGAAGCTTTCTTT.

This CDR3 reads CASSSHPNTEAFF. In DNA, the CDR3 is TGTGCCAGCAGCTCACACCCGAACACTGAAGCTTTCTTT. J is TRBJ1-1 and V is TRBV7-9, with D uncertain. This CDR3 contains 13 residues. Germline V lookup: CDR1 SEHNR, CDR2 FQNEAQ (reference sequence). V dropped 4 bases and J dropped 1 base, with 7 bases sitting between them.

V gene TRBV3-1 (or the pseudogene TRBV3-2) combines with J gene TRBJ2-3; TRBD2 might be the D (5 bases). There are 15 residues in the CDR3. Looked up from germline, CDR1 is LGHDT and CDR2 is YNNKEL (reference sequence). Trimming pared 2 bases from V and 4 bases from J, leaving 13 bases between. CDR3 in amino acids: CASSQSQIGADTQYF. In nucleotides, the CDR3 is TGTGCCAGCAGCCAATCACAAATCGGGGCAGATACGCAGTATTTT.

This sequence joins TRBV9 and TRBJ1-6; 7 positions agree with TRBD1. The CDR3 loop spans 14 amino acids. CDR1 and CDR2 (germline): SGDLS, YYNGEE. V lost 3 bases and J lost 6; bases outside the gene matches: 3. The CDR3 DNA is TGTGCCAGCAGCGCAACAGGGGTTAATTCACCCCTCCACTTT. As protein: CASSATGVNSPLHF.

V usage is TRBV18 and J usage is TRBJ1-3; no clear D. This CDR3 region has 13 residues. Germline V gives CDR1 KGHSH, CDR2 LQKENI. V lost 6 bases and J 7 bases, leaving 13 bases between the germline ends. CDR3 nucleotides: TGTGCCAGCTCCCCTTCCGGAGGCAACACCATATATTTT. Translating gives CASSPSGGNTIYF.

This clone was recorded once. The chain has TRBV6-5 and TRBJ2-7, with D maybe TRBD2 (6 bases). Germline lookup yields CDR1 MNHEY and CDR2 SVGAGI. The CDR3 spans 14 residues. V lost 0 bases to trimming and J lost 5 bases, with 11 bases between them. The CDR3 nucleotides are TGTGCCAGCAGTTACTCCGTTTCGGGGGACGAGCAGTACTTC. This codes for CASSYSVSGDEQYF.

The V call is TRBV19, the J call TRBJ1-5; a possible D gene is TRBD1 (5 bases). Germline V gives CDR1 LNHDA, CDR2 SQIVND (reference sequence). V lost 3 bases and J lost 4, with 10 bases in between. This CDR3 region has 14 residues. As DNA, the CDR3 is TGTGCCAGTAGTATTGCAGGGAAAAATCAGCCCCAGCATTTT. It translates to CASSIAGKNQPQHF.

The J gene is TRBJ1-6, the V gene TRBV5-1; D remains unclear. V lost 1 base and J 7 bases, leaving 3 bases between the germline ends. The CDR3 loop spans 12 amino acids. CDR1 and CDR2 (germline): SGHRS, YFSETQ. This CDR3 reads CASSLPNSPLHF. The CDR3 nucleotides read TGCGCCAGCAGCTTGCCGAATTCACCCCTCCACTTT. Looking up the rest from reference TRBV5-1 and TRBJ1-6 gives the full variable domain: KAGVTQTPRYLIKTRGQQVTLSCSPISGHRSVSWYQQTPGQGLQFLFEYFSETQRNKGNFPGRFSGRQFSNSRSEMNVSTLELGDSALYLCASSLPNSPLHFGNGTRLTVT.

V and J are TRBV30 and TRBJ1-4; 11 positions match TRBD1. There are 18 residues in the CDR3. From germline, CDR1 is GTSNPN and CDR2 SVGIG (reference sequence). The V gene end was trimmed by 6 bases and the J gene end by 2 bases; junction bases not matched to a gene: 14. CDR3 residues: CACTLGGQGASTNEKLFF. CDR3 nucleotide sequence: TGTGCCTGCACTCTAGGAGGACAGGGGGCGAGTACTAATGAAAAACTGTTTTTT. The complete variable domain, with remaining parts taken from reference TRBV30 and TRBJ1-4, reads SQTIHQWPATLVQPVGSPLSLECTVEGTSNPNLYWYRQAAGRGLQLLFYSVGIGQISSEVPQNLSASRPQDRQFILSSKKLLLSDSGFYLCACTLGGQGASTNEKLFFGSGTQLSVL.

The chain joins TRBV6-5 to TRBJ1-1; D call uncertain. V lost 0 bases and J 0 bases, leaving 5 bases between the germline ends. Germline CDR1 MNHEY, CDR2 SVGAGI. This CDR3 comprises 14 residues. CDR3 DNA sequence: TGTGCCAGCAGTTACTCGAAGCTGAACACTGAAGCTTTCTTT. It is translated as CASSYSKLNTEAFF.

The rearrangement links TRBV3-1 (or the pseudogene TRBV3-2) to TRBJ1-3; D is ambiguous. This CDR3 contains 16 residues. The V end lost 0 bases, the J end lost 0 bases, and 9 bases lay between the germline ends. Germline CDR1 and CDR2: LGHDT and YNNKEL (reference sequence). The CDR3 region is CASSQESRISGNTIYF. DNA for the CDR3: TGTGCCAGCAGCCAAGAAAGCCGAATCTCTGGAAACACCATATATTTT.